This T cell receptor beta chain was identified in a study of CD8+ T cells in alopecia areata. On the study more broadly: The share of scalp area affected provided the severity score for treated patients.

Study-wide points: Many expanded lesional clones stayed in scalp and blood while on tofacitinib. Having one nonresponder leaves uncertain how baseline CD8+ expansion relates to response.

Concerning this clone itself: Antigen specificity is unknown.

Isolated RNA was reverse transcribed into cDNA used as the sequencing template. TCRdb keeps only in-frame clones here, not all; method: immunoSEQ multiplex PCR. The sample yields some 190,000 clones, around 49% seen once. Noted treatment: oral pan-JAK inhibitor, 5-10 mg twice daily. Using a FACSAria, the CD4+ and CD8+ T cells were sorted from the PBMCs. CDR1 and CDR2 (germline): LNHDA, SQIVND (reference sequence). V dropped 0 bases and J dropped 7; count of bases not matched to a gene: 14. This CDR3 has 17 residues. J is TRBJ1-2 and V is TRBV19; 7 bases align to TRBD1. The sequenced sample was CD8+ T cells sorted from blood, obtained at roughly week 53, from a patient treated with tofacitinib. The TCR was taken from a human donor with alopecia areata. The CDR3 here is CASSIDLEGTVTRGYTF. CDR3 sequence (DNA): TGTGCCAGTAGTATAGATCTTGAGGGGACAGTAACCCGTGGCTACACCTTC.